A selection of T cell receptor beta chains follows, all from one sample in a study of blood T cell repertoires in COVID-19. This table comes from immunoSEQ multiplex PCR, and its TCRdb copy is limited to in-frame clones, with some not included. The sample includes hundreds of thousands of clones, more than 70% of them seen just once. The specimen was PBMCs or T cells enriched from blood (not recorded which). Every receptor here comes from a woman between 18 and 29 years old who had been exposed to COVID-19. Both conserved end residues are part of each CDR3. A D gene is named only where the DNA matches it firmly. Where a row states a size, it is once, few, many or the class of an expanded clone; other rows omit it.

j_call clone_size v_call cdr3_length d_call cdr3_aa cdr3_nt
TRBJ1-2 NA TRBV7-2 13 NA CASSAQTNYGYTF TGTGCCAGCAGCGCACAGACTAACTATGGCTACACCTTC
TRBJ1-2 NA TRBV27 15 NA CASSLGGPANYGYTF TGTGCCAGCAGTTTGGGAGGGCCCGCTAACTATGGCTACACCTTC
TRBJ1-5 NA TRBV11-2 15 NA CASSFGRGSNQPQHF TGTGCCAGCAGCTTCGGCAGGGGTAGCAATCAGCCCCAGCATTTT
TRBJ1-6 NA TRBV6-5 15 TRBD1 CASSLGQTYNSPLHF TGTGCCAGCAGTTTGGGACAGACCTATAATTCACCCCTCCACTTT
TRBJ2-1 once TRBV4-1 17 TRBD2 CASSQEPHGRAMDEQFF TGCGCCAGCAGCCAAGAGCCCCACGGGAGGGCCATGGATGAGCAGTTCTTC
TRBJ2-1 NA TRBV6-5 13 TRBD2 CASSLAAYNEQFF TGTGCCAGCAGTCTAGCGGCCTACAATGAGCAGTTCTTC
TRBJ2-3 NA TRBV29-1 12 TRBD2 CSDSGRADTQYF TGCAGCGATAGCGGGAGGGCGGATACGCAGTATTTT
TRBJ1-3 NA TRBV25-1 16 TRBD1 CASSESGTGGGNTIYF TGTGCCAGCAGTGAATCCGGGACAGGGGGCGGAAACACCATATATTTT
TRBJ1-1 NA TRBV6-5 13 NA CASSYVQNTEAFF TGTGCCAGCAGTTACGTCCAGAACACTGAAGCTTTCTTT
TRBJ2-7 NA TRBV5-5 18 TRBD2 CASSLGGTSGAFSYEQYF TGTGCCAGCAGCTTGGGGGGGACTAGCGGGGCGTTCTCCTACGAGCAGTACTTC
TRBJ1-2 NA TRBV12-3/TRBV12-4 13 NA CASSSPGGNGYTF TGTGCCAGCAGTTCTCCGGGGGGGAACGGCTACACCTTC
TRBJ1-1 NA TRBV5-6 14 TRBD1 CASSLRTGNTEAFF TGTGCCAGCAGCTTGCGGACAGGGAACACTGAAGCTTTCTTT
TRBJ2-7 once TRBV19 13 NA CASKRQDSYEQYF TGTGCCAGCAAACGACAGGACTCCTACGAGCAGTACTTC
TRBJ2-3 once TRBV19 16 NA CASSIFHLASTDTQYF TGTGCCAGTAGTATTTTTCATCTAGCTAGCACAGATACGCAGTATTTT
TRBJ1-1 NA TRBV12-3/TRBV12-4 13 NA CASTWRWGGGAFF TGTGCCAGCACCTGGCGGTGGGGCGGGGGAGCTTTCTTT
TRBJ1-5 NA TRBV29-1 15 TRBD1 CSVQTGGIGDQPQHF TGCAGCGTTCAGACAGGGGGCATTGGGGATCAGCCCCAGCATTTT
TRBJ1-2 NA TRBV19 15 NA CATLPQGQFNYGYTF TGTGCCACCCTTCCTCAGGGCCAATTCAACTATGGCTACACCTTC
TRBJ2-1 NA TRBV5-1 15 TRBD1 CASSSRQGAYNEQFF TGCGCCAGCAGCTCTAGACAGGGGGCCTACAATGAGCAGTTCTTC
TRBJ2-3 NA TRBV7-2 17 TRBD2 CASSLVGLAASTDTQYF TGTGCCAGCAGCTTAGTAGGCCTAGCGGCTAGCACAGATACGCAGTATTTT
TRBJ2-7 NA TRBV3-1/TRBV3-2 15 TRBD1 CASSQQAGGFYEQYF TGTGCCAGCAGCCAGCAAGCAGGGGGCTTTTACGAGCAGTACTTC
TRBJ2-2 NA TRBV27 18 TRBD2 CASSSLGLAEVNTGELFF TGTGCCAGCAGTTCTCTCGGACTAGCTGAGGTGAACACCGGGGAGCTGTTTTTT
TRBJ2-1 NA TRBV18 16 TRBD2 CASSPPLAGGPGEQFF TGTGCCAGCTCACCACCATTAGCGGGAGGGCCGGGTGAGCAGTTCTTC
TRBJ1-5 NA TRBV6-1 16 TRBD1 CASSDRQGVSNQPQHF TGTGCCAGCAGTGATAGACAGGGAGTTAGCAATCAGCCCCAGCATTTT
TRBJ2-1 NA TRBV15 15 NA CATSKDQASYNEQFF TGTGCCACCAGCAAAGACCAAGCCTCATACAATGAGCAGTTCTTC
TRBJ2-2 NA TRBV19 13 NA CASRSEYTGELFF TGTGCCAGTAGGTCGGAGTACACCGGGGAGCTGTTTTTT
TRBJ1-2 NA TRBV28 15 NA CARRGGGAQGYGYTF TGTGCCCGCAGGGGCGGGGGGGCGCAAGGCTATGGCTACACCTTC
TRBJ2-1 NA TRBV5-4 16 TRBD1 CASSLAGTGAYNEQFF TGTGCCAGCAGCTTGGCGGGGACAGGAGCCTACAATGAGCAGTTCTTC
TRBJ2-2 NA TRBV6-2/TRBV6-3 12 NA CASSYLGGELFF TGTGCCAGCAGTTATCTCGGCGGGGAGCTGTTTTTT
TRBJ1-1 once TRBV7-2 12 NA CASSRQLTEAFF TGTGCCAGCAGCCGACAGTTGACTGAAGCTTTCTTT
TRBJ1-4 NA TRBV6-5 15 NA CASSYSSFPGEKLFF TGTGCCAGCAGTTACTCGAGCTTTCCAGGAGAAAAACTGTTTTTT
TRBJ2-5 NA TRBV11-2 18 TRBD2 CASSGTGTSLGLVETQYF TGTGCCAGCAGCGGTACCGGGACTAGCCTGGGTTTGGTAGAGACCCAGTACTTC
TRBJ1-4 NA TRBV2 14 NA CASSGGAGNEKLFF TGTGCCAGCAGCGGGGGGGCCGGTAATGAAAAACTGTTTTTT
TRBJ1-1 NA TRBV12-3/TRBV12-4 11 NA CASSFVTEAFF TGTGCCAGCAGTTTCGTCACTGAAGCTTTCTTT
TRBJ1-2 NA TRBV18 13 NA CASSPYGEAGYTF TGTGCCAGCTCCCCCTATGGGGAGGCTGGCTACACCTTC
TRBJ2-7 NA TRBV24-1 15 NA CATSDPQAATYEQYF TGTGCCACCAGTGATCCCCAGGCAGCAACCTACGAGCAGTACTTC
TRBJ2-7 few TRBV21-1 12 NA CASSIQGNEQYF TGTGCCAGCAGCATTCAGGGGAACGAGCAGTACTTC
TRBJ1-2 NA TRBV2 18 TRBD1 CASEDPAGQGEGLYGYTF TGTGCCAGCGAGGATCCGGCGGGACAGGGAGAGGGGCTCTATGGCTACACCTTC
TRBJ1-6 NA TRBV7-4 18 TRBD1 CASSCREDRVAYNSPLHF TGTGCCAGCAGCTGTAGAGAGGACAGGGTAGCCTATAATTCACCCCTCCACTTT
TRBJ2-2 NA TRBV28 14 NA CASTNPRRTGELFF TGTGCCAGCACCAACCCCCGGCGGACCGGGGAGCTGTTTTTT
TRBJ1-1 NA TRBV10-3 13 TRBD1 CAISGDRVTEAFF TGTGCCATCAGTGGAGACAGGGTCACTGAAGCTTTCTTT
TRBJ1-6 NA TRBV6-5 15 NA CASLWGEVNNSPLHF TGTGCCAGCCTCTGGGGGGAGGTGAATAATTCACCCCTCCACTTT
TRBJ1-5 NA TRBV7-8 16 NA CASSLVGGYSNQPQHF TGTGCCAGCAGCTTAGTTGGGGGGTATAGCAATCAGCCCCAGCATTTT
TRBJ2-7 NA TRBV25-1 15 NA CASSTRASHSYEQYF TGTGCCAGCAGCACGCGGGCCTCACACTCCTACGAGCAGTACTTC
TRBJ1-6 NA TRBV6-5 15 NA CASSYTDRSNSPLHF TGTGCCAGCAGTTACACCGACAGGAGCAATTCACCCCTCCACTTT
TRBJ1-5 NA TRBV15 18 NA CATSRAPFGRDGSQPQHF TGTGCCACCAGCAGAGCCCCGTTTGGCAGGGACGGGAGTCAGCCCCAGCATTTT
TRBJ2-4 NA TRBV19 15 NA CASSIPVLAKNIQYF TGTGCCAGTAGTATCCCTGTCCTAGCCAAAAACATTCAGTACTTC
TRBJ2-7 NA TRBV10-3 14 TRBD2 CALSRDYAAYEQYF TGTGCCCTCTCCCGGGACTACGCGGCCTACGAGCAGTACTTC
TRBJ1-6 NA TRBV28 15 NA CASSLAQGHNSPLHF TGTGCCAGCAGTTTGGCCCAGGGTCATAATTCACCCCTCCACTTT
TRBJ2-5 NA TRBV10-1 15 TRBD2 CASSESLAGGETQYF TGCGCCAGCAGTGAATCCCTAGCGGGAGGAGAGACCCAGTACTTC
TRBJ1-5 NA TRBV5-8 18 TRBD1 CASSSMSTGVRSNQPQHF TGTGCCAGCAGCTCAATGTCGACAGGGGTTAGGAGCAATCAGCCCCAGCATTTT
TRBJ1-2 NA TRBV19 19 TRBD1 CASSIYRGQVSGANYGYTF TGTGCCAGTAGTATATACAGGGGGCAGGTCTCGGGAGCTAACTATGGCTACACCTTC
TRBJ2-5 NA TRBV19 18 TRBD2 CASSTQPPGLAVQETQYF TGTGCCAGTAGTACCCAGCCGCCGGGACTAGCGGTTCAAGAGACCCAGTACTTC
TRBJ2-2 NA TRBV28 12 NA CASSLGAGELFF TGTGCCAGCAGTTTGGGGGCTGGGGAGCTGTTTTTT
TRBJ1-1 NA TRBV18 14 NA CASSPRGWYTEAFF TGTGCCAGCTCACCACGAGGTTGGTACACTGAAGCTTTCTTT
TRBJ1-3 NA TRBV6-5 14 NA CASSYTGVGNTIYF TGTGCCAGCAGTTACACGGGGGTTGGAAACACCATATATTTT
TRBJ2-3 once TRBV6-5 14 TRBD2 CASKPSGNTDTQYF TGTGCCAGCAAGCCTAGCGGAAACACAGATACGCAGTATTTT
TRBJ2-7 NA TRBV5-6 13 NA CASSFNNNYEQYF TGTGCCAGCAGCTTTAATAACAACTACGAGCAGTACTTC